Below, 11 T cell receptor beta chains from the same sample are listed, as sequenced in a study of control samples from healthy donors and cancer patients. Here immunoSEQ multiplex PCR was the method, and the copy in TCRdb shows in-frame clones only, minus some. The sample contains 130,000 or so clones, about 88% of which appear only once. Sequencing was done on a sample of blood. The receptors shown here come from a man in his fifties in good health.

The CDR3: CASRTHSEQYF. The CDR3 nucleotides read TGTGCCAGCAGGACCCACTCCGAGCAGTACTTC. The V gene is TRBV2, the J gene TRBJ2-7; D gene ambiguous. The V and J ends lost 6 bases and 6 bases respectively, with 9 bases between them. This CDR3 has 11 amino acids. The germline V gene has CDR1 SNHLY and CDR2 FYNNEI.

The chain joins TRBV18 to TRBJ1-6; TRBD1 matches 7 bases. The ends lost 3 bases at V and 5 bases at J; junction bases unmatched: 7. Germline V CDR1 and CDR2: KGHSH, LQKENI. The CDR3 consists of 16 residues. In DNA, the CDR3 is TGTGCCAGCTCACCCGGACAGGCGGGGGATAATTCACCCCTCCACTTT. It specifies CASSPGQAGDNSPLHF.

The chain recombines TRBV9 with TRBJ2-2; D uncertain. This CDR3 is 13 amino acids long. Between the trimmed V and J ends, which lost 4 bases and 2 bases, there was a span of 6 bases. Germline loops: CDR1 SGDLS, CDR2 YYNGEE. The CDR3 sequence is CASSSTNTGELFF. CDR3 coding DNA: TGTGCCAGCAGCTCAACAAACACCGGGGAGCTGTTTTTT.

The chain uses TRBV13 and TRBJ2-7; 7 bases fit TRBD1. The CDR3 has 13 residues. The junction had 10 bases not matched to a gene; V was cut back by 10 bases and J by 4 bases. Germline V CDR1 and CDR2: PRHDT, FYEKMQ (reference sequence). Written as DNA, the CDR3 is TGTGCCACTCACGGGACAGCATTTTACGAGCAGTACTTC. Translated, it gives CATHGTAFYEQYF.

The chain has TRBV7-9 and TRBJ1-5, with no clear D. The CDR3 extends over 12 amino acids. Germline V lookup: CDR1 SEHNR, CDR2 FQNEAQ (reference sequence). V was cut by 2 bases and J by 11 bases, with 10 bases left in between. This CDR3 reads CASSLISGSQHF. DNA of the CDR3: TGTGCCAGCAGCTTAATTTCGGGGTCCCAGCATTTT.

As concerns this clone: The same CDR3 can be traced to other DNA sequences in this sample. Here the CDR3 DNA reads TGTGCCAGCAGCGTCCGGACAGGCTCTAACACTGAAGCTTTCTTT. Residues: CASSVRTGSNTEAFF. This sequence joins TRBV11-2 and TRBJ1-1, with 7 nucleotides matching TRBD1. CDR1 is SGHAT, CDR2 FQNNGV, per germline. J was trimmed by 2 bases and V by 5 bases; bases with no gene match: 8. This CDR3 spans 15 amino acids.

The rearrangement links TRBV2 to TRBJ2-1; D possibly corresponds to TRBD1 (7 bases). Germline V CDR1 and CDR2: SNHLY, FYNNEI. The CDR3 runs to 14 residues. Trimming stripped 4 bases from V and 3 bases from J, with 10 bases between. CDR3 amino acids: CASSGRDSYNEQFF. The CDR3 DNA reads TGTGCCAGCAGTGGGAGGGACAGCTACAATGAGCAGTTCTTC.

The CDR3 DNA reads as TGTGCCAGCAGTTGGAGCACAGATACGCAGTATTTT. Translated, it gives CASSWSTDTQYF. V and J are TRBV12-3 or TRBV12-4 and TRBJ2-3, with D hard to call. V lost 4 bases, J lost 0 bases, and 2 bases lay in between. CDR3 length: 12 residues.

CDR3 sequence reads: CASSYSSGFLGGEQYF. The CDR3 region has the DNA TGTGCCAGCAGTTACTCATCAGGCTTCCTTGGGGGCGAGCAGTACTTC. The chain carries TRBV6-5 and TRBJ2-7; D may match TRBD1 or TRBD2 (5 bases each). The CDR3 has 16 residues. The germline V and J ends were trimmed by 0 bases and 6 bases, with 18 bases remaining between them. CDR1 MNHEY and CDR2 SVGAGI come from the germline V gene.

This chain joins TRBV27 and TRBJ2-1; D not resolved. Germline V gives CDR1 MNHEY, CDR2 SMNVEV (reference sequence). The CDR3 runs to 12 residues. Deletions cut 3 bases from V and 12 bases from J, with 12 bases between. The CDR3 loop reads CASSFRDLPQFF. CDR3 nucleotides: TGTGCCAGCAGTTTCCGAGACCTTCCGCAGTTCTTC.

This clone was counted only a few times. V gene TRBV24-1 combines with J gene TRBJ2-5, with D hard to call. Trimming took off 9 bases at V and 5 bases at J, with 9 bases between the two ends. The CDR3 is 11 amino acids. The germline V gene has CDR1 KGHDR and CDR2 SFDVKD. CDR3 DNA: TGTGCCACCGCGGATTATGAGACCCAGTACTTC. It translates to CATADYETQYF.